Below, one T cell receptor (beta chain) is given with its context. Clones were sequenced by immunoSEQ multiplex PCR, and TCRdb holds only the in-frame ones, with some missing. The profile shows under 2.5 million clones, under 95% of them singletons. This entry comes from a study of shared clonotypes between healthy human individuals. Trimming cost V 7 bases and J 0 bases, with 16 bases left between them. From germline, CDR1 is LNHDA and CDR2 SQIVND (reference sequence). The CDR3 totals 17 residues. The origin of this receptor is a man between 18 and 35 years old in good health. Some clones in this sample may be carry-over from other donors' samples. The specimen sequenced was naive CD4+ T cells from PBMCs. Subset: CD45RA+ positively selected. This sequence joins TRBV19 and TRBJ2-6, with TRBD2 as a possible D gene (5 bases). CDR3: CASTDSASSSGANVLTF. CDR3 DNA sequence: TGTGCCAGTACAGATAGCGCCTCGTCCTCTGGGGCCAACGTCCTGACTTTC.